The 23 T cell receptor beta chains presented below share a single source sample, sequenced in a study of blood T cell repertoires in COVID-19. Libraries were prepared by immunoSEQ multiplex PCR; TCRdb keeps only in-frame clonotypes and omits some of them. This table has some 250,000 clones, approximately 90% appearing once. Input material: PBMCs or T cells enriched from blood (not recorded which). The receptors were gathered from a man between 40 and 49 years old who had recovered from COVID-19.

In nucleotides, the CDR3 is TGTGCCAGCTCACCCGGACAGGCGCATAATTCACCCCTCCACTTT. Its translation is CASSPGQAHNSPLHF. This chain links TRBV18 with TRBJ1-6, with TRBD1 matching over 7 bases. From germline, CDR1 is KGHSH and CDR2 LQKENI. This CDR3 is built from 15 residues. V lost 3 bases to trimming and J lost 5 bases; unmatched junction nucleotides: 4.

The V gene is TRBV30, the J gene TRBJ1-5; a possible D gene is TRBD1 (5 bases). In germline, CDR1 is GTSNPN, CDR2 SVGIG (reference sequence). V lost 3 bases, J lost 2 bases, and 23 bases lay in between. CDR3 length: 18 residues. The CDR3: CAWRSGTGGVWGNQPQHF. The CDR3, as DNA: TGTGCCTGGAGAAGTGGTACTGGAGGGGTATGGGGCAATCAGCCCCAGCATTTT.

V gene TRBV29-1 combines with J gene TRBJ2-2, with D hard to call. Looked up from germline, CDR1 is SQVTM and CDR2 is ANQGSEA. The V gene lost 4 bases and the J gene lost 5 bases, with 17 bases spanning the gap. The CDR3 extends over 15 amino acids. The CDR3 loop reads CSVAFGVLVTGELFF. CDR3 coding DNA: TGCAGCGTTGCATTCGGAGTATTGGTGACCGGGGAGCTGTTTTTT.

This rearrangement joins TRBV6-7 to TRBJ2-2; TRBD1 might be the D (7 bases). TRBV6-7 is assigned to the ORF class and has an uncertain function. V was trimmed by 5 bases and J by 6 bases, leaving 13 bases between them. The CDR3 contains 14 residues. This chain's CDR3 is CASSPRDSSGELFF. CDR3 nucleotides: TGTGCCAGCAGTCCGCGGGACAGTTCCGGGGAGCTGTTTTTT.

The V and J genes are TRBV14 and TRBJ2-2; possibly TRBD2 for D (6 bases). This CDR3 has 14 residues. CDR1 and CDR2 (germline): SGHDN, FVKESK. V was shortened by 4 bases and J by 1 base, with 7 bases between the two germline ends. The CDR3 region has the DNA TGTGCCAGCAGCCGGCGGGGGAACACCGGGGAGCTGTTTTTT. As protein: CASSRRGNTGELFF.

The V call is TRBV21-1, the J call TRBJ2-3; TRBD1 reflects the table's D call only, with no check against the DNA. TRBV21-1 is reported as a pseudogene. The CDR3 runs to 16 residues. The CDR3 nucleotides read TGTGCCAGCAGCCACCGGGACAGGGGCGGTTCGGATACGCAGTATTTT. Translation gives CASSHRDRGGSDTQYF.

The gene calls are TRBV6-2 or TRBV6-3 and TRBJ2-7; D is perhaps TRBD2 (6 bases). Germline loops: CDR1 MNHEY, CDR2 SVGEGT. The V end was cut by 3 bases, the J end by 2 bases, with 20 bases between. The CDR3 runs to 17 residues. The CDR3 DNA follows: TGTGCCAGCAGTTATCCGGAGGGAGACCAACGACCCTACGAGCAGTACTTC. It yields the protein CASSYPEGDQRPYEQYF.

This chain joins TRBV11-2 and TRBJ1-1; D remains ambiguous. Deletions cut 0 bases from V and 0 bases from J, with 8 bases between. Germline lookup yields CDR1 SGHAT and CDR2 FQNNGV. The CDR3 is made up of 15 amino acids. The CDR3 is CASSLDVLVNTEAFF. The DNA of the CDR3 is TGTGCCAGCAGCTTAGATGTTCTCGTGAACACTGAAGCTTTCTTT.

The CDR3 region is CASSLPQGWNTEAFF. CDR3 DNA: TGCGCCAGCAGCCTCCCACAGGGGTGGAACACTGAAGCTTTCTTT. This chain joins TRBV4-1 and TRBJ1-1; 7 bases are a match to TRBD1. Germline CDR1 is MGHRA and CDR2 is YSYEKL. With V trimmed by 4 bases and J by 1 base, 6 bases remained unmatched. The CDR3 length is 15 residues.

The rearrangement uses TRBV2 and TRBJ2-5; 11 nucleotides match TRBD2. The J segment lost 5 bases and the V segment lost 6 bases, leaving 5 bases of the junction unmatched. CDR3 size: 14 residues. Germline CDR1 SNHLY, CDR2 FYNNEI. CDR3 sequence: CASSPSSGGETQYF. CDR3 DNA sequence: TGTGCCAGCAGCCCCTCTAGCGGGGGGGAGACCCAGTACTTC.

V is TRBV7-2 and J is TRBJ2-7, with 10 nucleotides matching TRBD1. CDR1 is SGHTA, CDR2 FQGNSA, per germline. The CDR3 spans 16 residues. The ends lost 4 bases at V and 5 bases at J; junction bases unmatched: 11. The CDR3 spells CASSSYRDRGFHEQYF. CDR3 bases: TGTGCCAGCAGCTCATACCGGGACAGGGGTTTTCACGAGCAGTACTTC.

The chain combines TRBV19 with TRBJ1-1, with 12 bases aligning to TRBD1. The germline gives CDR1 LNHDA, CDR2 SQIVND (reference sequence). J gave up 0 bases and V 4 bases, and 21 bases lay outside the gene matches. The length of the CDR3 is 22 residues. The CDR3, as DNA: TGTGCCAGTAGTAGCCGGGACAGGGGGCGTCGAGCGGAGGGGTGGATGAACACTGAAGCTTTCTTT. It is translated as CASSSRDRGRRAEGWMNTEAFF.

The genes are TRBV29-1 and TRBJ2-3, with D tentatively TRBD2 (6 bases). CDR3 length: 15 amino acids. Germline CDR1 reads SQVTM; CDR2 reads ANQGSEA. Trimming pared 2 bases from V and 11 bases from J, leaving 23 bases between. The CDR3 here is CSVEYSPGGVGMQYF. CDR3 nucleotide sequence: TGCAGCGTTGAATACTCTCCAGGAGGGGTTGGGATGCAGTATTTT.

The chain joins TRBV9 to TRBJ2-7, with TRBD2 identical over 7 bases. The CDR3 is 13 amino acids. The germline gives CDR1 SGDLS, CDR2 YYNGEE. Germline trimming cut 4 bases from V and 6 bases from J; bases unmatched to any gene: 7. In DNA form, the CDR3 reads TGTGCCAGCAGCTACCATTGGGGGGGCGAGCAGTACTTC. Amino acids: CASSYHWGGEQYF.

This clone was seen a few times. The chain is built from TRBV11-2 and TRBJ1-5, with 9 bases matching TRBD1. V dropped 5 bases and J dropped 3; count of bases not matched to a gene: 2. The CDR3 consists of 14 residues. In germline, CDR1 is SGHAT, CDR2 FQNNGV. The CDR3 here is CASSRTGANQPQHF. Written as DNA, the CDR3 is TGTGCCAGCAGCCGGACAGGGGCCAATCAGCCCCAGCATTTT.

This rearrangement joins TRBV9 to TRBJ2-3; 8 bases agree with TRBD2. With V trimmed by 1 base and J by 0 bases, 22 bases remained unmatched. Germline lookup yields CDR1 SGDLS and CDR2 YYNGEE. This CDR3 is 22 amino acids long. The CDR3 here is CASSVISVEREPSLPSTDTQYF. The DNA of the CDR3 is TGTGCCAGCAGCGTAATCTCCGTTGAGCGGGAGCCTTCTCTACCTAGCACAGATACGCAGTATTTT.

The V and J genes are TRBV2 and TRBJ2-5; the D is unclear. Trimming cost V 2 bases and J 7 bases, with 11 bases left between them. The CDR3 is 13 residues long. The germline CDR1 and CDR2 sequences are SNHLY and FYNNEI. In DNA form, the CDR3 reads TGTGCCAGCAGTGAACTGCTAGAAGGGACCCAGTACTTC. It yields the protein CASSELLEGTQYF.

The V call is TRBV6-5, the J call TRBJ1-6; D ambiguous. CDR1 is MNHEY and CDR2 is SVGAGI in the germline V gene. This CDR3 has 15 residues. V was cut by 7 bases and J by 5 bases, with 15 bases left in between. The CDR3 region is CASITTASHNSPLHF. The CDR3 DNA is TGTGCCAGCATTACGACTGCTTCCCATAATTCACCCCTCCACTTT.

The chain combines TRBV30 with TRBJ1-2; the D gene is possibly TRBD1 (6 bases). The CDR3 is made up of 13 amino acids. Germline CDR1 reads GTSNPN; CDR2 reads SVGIG (reference sequence). Between the trimmed V and J ends, which lost 0 bases and 7 bases, there was a span of 12 bases. CDR3 in DNA: TGTGCCTGGAGTGTACTTCCAGGGGTTGGCTACACCTTC. Translated: CAWSVLPGVGYTF.

The chain is built from TRBV24-1 and TRBJ2-5, with D possibly TRBD1 on 6 matching bases. Trimming took off 3 bases at V and 4 bases at J, with 11 bases between the two ends. Germline lookup yields CDR1 KGHDR and CDR2 SFDVKD. CDR3 length: 14 amino acids. The CDR3 DNA is TGTGCCACCAGTGATACACAGGGTATAGAGACCCAGTACTTC. It specifies CATSDTQGIETQYF.

V is TRBV7-9 and J is TRBJ2-2; 7 bases agree with TRBD2. CDR1 and CDR2 (germline): SEHNR, FQNEAQ (reference sequence). V lost 5 bases, J lost 6 bases, and 12 bases stayed unmatched. The CDR3 is 16 residues long. The chain's CDR3 is CASSLGRLAWPGELFF. In DNA form, the CDR3 reads TGTGCCAGCAGCCTCGGGCGACTAGCTTGGCCCGGGGAGCTGTTTTTT.

The gene calls are TRBV5-8 and TRBJ1-5; D not resolved. CDR1 is SGHTS and CDR2 is YDEGEE in the germline V gene. This CDR3 has 15 residues. The V end was cut by 4 bases, the J end by 0 bases, with 11 bases between. The chain's CDR3 is CASSLTYNSNQPQHF. The CDR3 DNA is TGTGCCAGCAGCCTGACATACAATAGCAATCAGCCCCAGCATTTT. The complete variable domain, with remaining parts taken from reference TRBV5-8 and TRBJ1-5, reads EAGVTQSPTHLIKTRGQQATLRCSPISGHTSVYWYQQALGLGLQFLLWYDEGEERNRGNFPPRFSGRQFPNYSSELNVNALELEDSALYLCASSLTYNSNQPQHFGDGTRLSIL.

The V call is TRBV7-8, the J call TRBJ2-1, with 9 bases fitting TRBD2. The CDR3 totals 15 residues. Germline CDR1 SGHVS, CDR2 FQNEAQ. Germline trimming cut 2 bases from V and 5 bases from J; bases unmatched to any gene: 4. CDR3 region: CASSLRLAANNEQFF. CDR3 bases: TGTGCCAGCAGCTTAAGACTAGCGGCCAACAATGAGCAGTTCTTC.